The 14 T cell receptor beta chains in this list originate from one sample, sequenced in a study of OX40 agonist ivuxolimab in advanced cancers. TCRdb's copy holds only in-frame clones and misses some; the assay was immunoSEQ multiplex PCR. The data hold tens of thousands of clones, with approximately 78% observed a single time. This specimen consisted of CD4+ or CD8+ T cells sorted from blood, obtained in a trial of the OX40 agonist ivuxolimab. The receptors derive from an adult with an advanced solid tumor such as melanoma, head and neck, liver or kidney cancer.

There are many counts of this clone. The chain employs TRBV27 and TRBJ1-6; 10 positions match TRBD1. V lost 7 bases and J lost 10; bases outside the gene matches: 7. The CDR3 is 14 residues long. Germline CDR1 and CDR2: MNHEY and SMNVEV (reference sequence). CDR3 DNA: TGTGCCAGCAACGGTAGGACAGGGGGGTCACCCCTCCACTTT. This translates into CASNGRTGGSPLHF.

The V gene is TRBV18, the J gene TRBJ2-1; possible D gene TRBD2, 6 bases. V gave up 1 base and J gave up 5 bases, with 9 bases separating them. The CDR3 sequence is 14 residues long. Germline CDR1 KGHSH, CDR2 LQKENI. The CDR3 DNA reads TGTGCCAGCTCACCACTTCTAGCGCACAATGAGCAGTTCTTC. Translation gives CASSPLLAHNEQFF.

The J gene is TRBJ2-7, the V gene TRBV15; D call uncertain. The CDR3 has 13 amino acids. Trimming removed 0 bases at V and 3 bases at J, with 6 bases between. Germline CDR1 LNHNV, CDR2 YYDKDF (reference sequence). Here the CDR3 DNA reads TGTGCCACCAGCAGAGATCTGGGCTACGAGCAGTACTTC. Protein sequence: CATSRDLGYEQYF.

For the CDR3, the DNA is TGTGCCAGCAGCGTAGAAGGGCCCGGAAGCGGGAGCACCGGGGAGCTGTTTTTT. Its translation is CASSVEGPGSGSTGELFF. The chain couples TRBV9 to TRBJ2-2; 8 bases are shared with TRBD2. Unmatched junction bases numbered 11, after V lost 0 bases and J lost 4 bases. Germline V gene sequence: CDR1 SGDLS, CDR2 YYNGEE. CDR3 length equals 18 residues.

This chain links TRBV11-2 with TRBJ1-4; TRBD1 matches 11 bases. Losses at the gene ends were 8 bases for V and 0 bases for J; bases not matched to a gene: 11. The germline V gene has CDR1 SGHAT and CDR2 FQNNGV. The CDR3 has 18 residues. The CDR3 is CASRSGQGGAATNEKLFF. The CDR3 region has the DNA TGTGCCAGCCGGTCGGGACAGGGGGGAGCTGCAACTAATGAAAAACTGTTTTTT.

V and J are TRBV2 and TRBJ2-1; D unclear. Germline V gives CDR1 SNHLY, CDR2 FYNNEI. Trimming took 4 bases from V and 5 from J, leaving 15 bases between them. CDR3 length equals 15 residues. The CDR3 loop is CASSVALGGDNEQFF. The CDR3, as DNA: TGTGCCAGCAGTGTTGCTCTCGGCGGTGACAATGAGCAGTTCTTC.

J is TRBJ1-2 and V is TRBV19, with D tentatively TRBD1 (5 bases). Trimming stripped 1 base from V and 10 bases from J, with 19 bases between. Germline V lookup: CDR1 LNHDA, CDR2 SQIVND (reference sequence). CDR3 length: 15 residues. This CDR3 is CASSIVWAGINDYTF. The CDR3 DNA reads TGTGCCAGTAGTATAGTCTGGGCAGGGATAAATGACTACACCTTC.

V usage is TRBV9 and J usage is TRBJ2-1; a weak D match, TRBD1 (5 bases). This CDR3 has 13 residues. Germline CDR1 SGDLS, CDR2 YYNGEE. V was pared by 0 bases and J by 9 bases, with 10 bases between. The CDR3 spells CASSVAGLSEQFF. The CDR3 nucleotides are TGTGCCAGCAGCGTAGCAGGGCTGTCTGAGCAGTTCTTC. Combining the CDR3 with reference TRBV9 and TRBJ2-1 gives the whole variable domain DSGVTQTPKHLITATGQRVTLRCSPRSGDLSVYWYQQSLDQGLQFLIQYYNGEERAKGNILERFSAQQFPDLHSELNLSSLELGDSALYFCASSVAGLSEQFFGPGTRLTVL.

J is TRBJ1-1 and V is TRBV4-1, with TRBD1 as a possible D gene (5 bases). The length of the CDR3 is 16 residues. Germline CDR1 MGHRA, CDR2 YSYEKL. Trimming cost V 0 bases and J 1 base, with 12 bases left between them. Written as DNA, the CDR3 is TGCGCCAGCAGCCAAGATACTGCCGGGGGGAACACTGAAGCTTTCTTT. This gives the protein CASSQDTAGGNTEAFF.

The chain links TRBV2 to TRBJ1-1; 9 bases are a match to TRBD1. From germline, CDR1 is SNHLY and CDR2 FYNNEI. Unmatched junction bases numbered 5, after V lost 7 bases and J lost 5 bases. The CDR3 has 13 amino acids. This CDR3 is CASKRQGGTEAFF. The CDR3 DNA is TGTGCCAGCAAGCGACAGGGGGGAACTGAAGCTTTCTTT.

J is TRBJ1-4 and V is TRBV7-2; 7 nucleotides line up with TRBD1. This CDR3 comprises 15 residues. Germline V gene data show CDR1 as SGHTA and CDR2 as FQGNSA. J lost 6 bases, V lost 1 base, and 5 bases had no gene match. CDR3: CASSLVTGKDEKLFF. CDR3 coding DNA: TGTGCCAGCAGCTTAGTGACAGGGAAGGATGAAAAACTGTTTTTT.

V is TRBV11-2 and J is TRBJ2-3; 14 nucleotides line up with TRBD2. The V segment lost 5 bases and the J segment 5 bases; nucleotides outside the gene matches: 3. Germline CDR1 reads SGHAT; CDR2 reads FQNNGV. This CDR3 region has 15 residues. The CDR3 region is CASSRLAGGQDTQYF. CDR3 bases: TGTGCCAGCAGCAGACTAGCGGGAGGGCAAGATACGCAGTATTTT.

The gene calls are TRBV5-1 and TRBJ2-5, with D possibly matching TRBD2 (7 bases). TRBJ2-7 matches the DNA end more closely, so the J call is doubtful. The germline V gene encodes CDR1 SGHRS and CDR2 YFSETQ. This CDR3 comprises 13 residues. The CDR3 sequence is CASSFTGGLEQYF. The CDR3 DNA sequence: TGCGCCAGCAGCTTCACGGGGGGCCTCGAGCAGTACTTC.

The chain couples TRBV7-9 to TRBJ1-4; 7 nucleotides agree with TRBD1. Germline-derived CDR1 and CDR2 are SEHNR and FQNEAQ (reference sequence). The trim removed 1 base at V and 6 bases at J, leaving 8 bases unmatched. The CDR3 has 16 residues. The CDR3, as DNA: TGTGCCAGCAGCTTAGTCGGGTGGGGACAGCATGAAAAACTGTTTTTT. Translating it yields CASSLVGWGQHEKLFF.